This entry is about one T cell receptor beta chain. These data belong to a study of cytomegalovirus exposure and HLA in healthy donors. Germline trimming cut 8 bases from V and 3 bases from J; bases unmatched to any gene: 4. The CDR3 contains 14 residues. Looked up from germline, CDR1 is MDHEN and CDR2 is SYDVKM. PCR involved 60 Vbeta and 13 Jbeta primers. Assay: immunoSEQ multiplex PCR; the TCRdb copy retains only in-frame clones and omits some. The sample has roughly 160,000 clones, around three quarters seen once. What was sequenced was PBMCs. This chain links TRBV28 with TRBJ2-2, with TRBD2 identical over 9 bases. This clonotype originated in a woman between 45 and 60 years old in good health and CMV-seropositive. This CDR3 is CASLSGSDTGELFF. The CDR3 nucleotides are TGTGCCAGCCTTAGCGGGAGTGACACCGGGGAGCTGTTTTTT.